A selection of T cell receptor beta chains follows, all from one sample in a study of CD8 T cells in Susac syndrome. Via MiXCR, TCRdb re-called the immunoSEQ multiplex PCR reads, giving one row per CDR3 protein. The table shows more than 150,000 distinct CDR3 sequences, with over 90% occurring only once. Sequenced input: CD8+ T cells from PBMCs. These receptors all stem from a human donor with Susac syndrome. The CDR3 runs from the conserved cysteine through the conserved F or W. Fields, in order: clone size, V gene, D gene, J gene, CDR3 DNA, CDR3 protein. D genes are given only for firm matches. The size of a clone is reported for some rows only, either as once, few or many, or as a class for expanded clones.

clone_size: NA; v_call: TRBV23-1; d_call: TRBD1; j_call: TRBJ2-7; cdr3_nt: TGCGCCAGCAGTCAACAAAATCGACAGGGGGACTACTACGAGCAGTACTTC; cdr3_aa: CASSQQNRQGDYYEQYF
clone_size: once; v_call: TRBV7-8; d_call: TRBD2; j_call: TRBJ2-5; cdr3_nt: TGTGCCAGCAGTAGCGGGATCCAAGAGACCCAGTACTTC; cdr3_aa: CASSSGIQETQYF
clone_size: NA; v_call: TRBV4-1; d_call: NA; j_call: TRBJ2-7; cdr3_nt: TGCGCCAGCAGCCCAGAGTCAGGGTCGGGGTCCTACGAGCAGTACTTC; cdr3_aa: CASSPESGSGSYEQYF
clone_size: NA; v_call: TRBV29-1; d_call: NA; j_call: TRBJ2-1; cdr3_nt: TGCAGCATAGGGAGGGACACCTACAATGAGCAGTTCTTC; cdr3_aa: CSIGRDTYNEQFF
clone_size: NA; v_call: TRBV2; d_call: NA; j_call: TRBJ2-7; cdr3_nt: TGTGCCAGCAGAGAGGCCGAGCAGTACTTC; cdr3_aa: CASREAEQYF
clone_size: NA; v_call: TRBV12-3/TRBV12-4; d_call: NA; j_call: TRBJ2-3; cdr3_nt: TGTGCCAGCAGACCCGAGAGCGGGCGCCCGGCAGATACGCAGTATTTT; cdr3_aa: CASRPESGRPADTQYF
clone_size: NA; v_call: TRBV10-2; d_call: NA; j_call: TRBJ1-6; cdr3_nt: TGCGCCAGCAGTGAGTCCGTGTTGAATTCACCCCTCCACTTT; cdr3_aa: CASSESVLNSPLHF
clone_size: NA; v_call: TRBV7-2; d_call: NA; j_call: TRBJ2-1; cdr3_nt: TGTGCCAGCAGCTTAGCAGGCGCCCAATACAATGAGCAGTTCTTC; cdr3_aa: CASSLAGAQYNEQFF
clone_size: NA; v_call: TRBV5-6; d_call: NA; j_call: TRBJ2-1; cdr3_nt: TGTGCCAGCAGCTTGAGTTTGTTTCGGAATGAGCAGTTCTTC; cdr3_aa: CASSLSLFRNEQFF
clone_size: NA; v_call: TRBV15; d_call: NA; j_call: TRBJ1-4; cdr3_nt: TGTGCCACCAGCAGCTTTCTTGAGGAGGATGAAAAACTGTTTTTT; cdr3_aa: CATSSFLEEDEKLFF
clone_size: NA; v_call: TRBV29-1; d_call: TRBD2; j_call: TRBJ2-7; cdr3_nt: TGCAGCGTTGAACGGCCGGGGGGGGTCGGCGAGCAGTACTTC; cdr3_aa: CSVERPGGVGEQYF
clone_size: once; v_call: TRBV9; d_call: TRBD1; j_call: TRBJ2-2; cdr3_nt: TGTGCCAGCAGCGCAACCGGGACAGGGGTACTCGGGGAGCTGTTTTTT; cdr3_aa: CASSATGTGVLGELFF
clone_size: once; v_call: TRBV23-1; d_call: TRBD1; j_call: TRBJ2-7; cdr3_nt: TGCGCCAGCAGACTAGAGACAGGGGCGGGCGAGCAGTACTTC; cdr3_aa: CASRLETGAGEQYF
clone_size: NA; v_call: TRBV12-3/TRBV12-4; d_call: NA; j_call: TRBJ2-5; cdr3_nt: TGTGCCAGCAGTTTCACTGTGGACGCGGAGACCCAGTACTTC; cdr3_aa: CASSFTVDAETQYF
clone_size: NA; v_call: TRBV6-5; d_call: NA; j_call: TRBJ2-1; cdr3_nt: TGTGCCAGCAGTTACGTTGGCTCCTACAATGAGCAGTTCTTC; cdr3_aa: CASSYVGSYNEQFF
clone_size: NA; v_call: TRBV5-1; d_call: NA; j_call: TRBJ2-1; cdr3_nt: TGCGCCAGCAATTGGGGCAGTTCCAATGAGCAGTTCTTC; cdr3_aa: CASNWGSSNEQFF
clone_size: NA; v_call: TRBV28; d_call: NA; j_call: TRBJ2-5; cdr3_nt: TGTGCCAGCAGTCCTCCTGAGGGAGCAGAGACCCAGTACTTC; cdr3_aa: CASSPPEGAETQYF